The clone carrying this TCR beta chain was seen only a few times. TCRdb's table, derived via immunoSEQ multiplex PCR, lists solely in-frame clones and lacks some. The sample holds about 92,000 clones; over 75% are singletons and the top ten take roughly 2.7%. This sample stems from a study of T cell responses to AZD1222 COVID-19 vaccine. The CDR3 runs to 14 residues. Trimming cost V 5 bases and J 6 bases; bases outside gene matches: 9. Per the germline V gene, CDR1 is MDHEN and CDR2 is SYDVKM. This chain joins TRBV28 and TRBJ1-2, with TRBD1 matching over 7 bases. This clonotype was sampled from an adult in good health. The material sequenced was peripheral blood, taken on day 0 of AZD1222 vaccination. The CDR3 spells CASSITGALDGYTF. The CDR3 nucleotides read TGTGCCAGCAGTATTACAGGGGCGTTGGATGGCTACACCTTC.